This T cell receptor (beta chain) was identified during a study of cytomegalovirus exposure and HLA in healthy donors. General observations from the study: The listing of roughly 160 TCR beta chains classed them as cytomegalovirus-associated.

There are 13 residues in the CDR3. Per the germline V gene, CDR1 is SGHRS and CDR2 is YFSETQ. V was trimmed by 0 bases and J by 4 bases, leaving 7 bases between them. The PCR had 60 Vbeta and 13 Jbeta primers. Produced via immunoSEQ multiplex PCR; TCRdb's table is partial and in-frame only. The data contain around 20,000 clones, approximately 80% of them singletons. As regards this clone: The target antigen is unknown.

This rearrangement joins TRBV5-1 to TRBJ1-1; D call uncertain. Input material: PBMCs. This clonotype originated in a human donor in good health. CDR3 sequence (DNA): TGCGCCAGCAGCTTGGGACCGGGCACTGAAGCTTTCTTT. This gives the protein CASSLGPGTEAFF.